This TCR beta chain was found in a study of T cells in Graves' hyperthyroidism and ophthalmopathy. Looking at the study overall: Initial diagnosis, before any treatment, was when peripheral blood was collected.

This clonotype showed up many times. As yet, its antigen is unknown. TCR beta CDR3 region amplification was performed from RNA transcripts. The HTBI primer set was used in a first-round RT-PCR of the TCR CDR3. MiXCR was run by TCRdb on the multiplex PCR reads, yielding one entry per CDR3 protein. Found here are nearly 600,000 distinct CDR3 sequences, around 14% of them singletons; the top ten hold 7% to 9%. The CDR3 runs 12 residues. Germline-derived CDR1 and CDR2 are SQVTM and ANQGSEA. Trimming took 4 bases from V and 4 from J; bases not matched to a gene: 2. General study results and limits: For ophthalmopathy, model prediction preceded onset by a median roughly 6.3 months.

The sequencing sample was made of blood. This sequence originates from a woman younger than 35 with Graves' ophthalmopathy. The rearrangement links TRBV29-1 to TRBJ2-7, with 9 bases identical to TRBD1. This CDR3 is CSVVDRGYEQYF. In DNA form, the CDR3 reads TGCAGCGTTGTGGACAGGGGTTACGAGCAGTACTTC.